The clone carrying this T cell receptor (beta chain) was counted between two and nine times. The use of a sample-barcoded 5' primer and a J-beta primer mix characterized a second PCR of about 7 to 12 cycles. In TCRdb, the 5' RACE reads were re-called with MiXCR into one record per CDR3 protein. Of 1.5 million to 1.8 million distinct CDR3 sequences in the sample, 35% to 45% were seen once. This record comes from a study of blood T cells in healthy people across ages. The sequence was obtained from a young woman in good health. Specimen: blood.

CDR3 in DNA: TGTGCCAGCAGCGTTATGATTGTCTATGAGCAGTTCTTC. Translation gives CASSVMIVYEQFF. The chain combines TRBV7-2 with TRBJ2-1; D remains ambiguous. Looked up from germline, CDR1 is SGHTA and CDR2 is FQGNSA. The CDR3 runs to 13 residues. V lost 5 bases, J lost 8 bases, and 13 bases lay in between.